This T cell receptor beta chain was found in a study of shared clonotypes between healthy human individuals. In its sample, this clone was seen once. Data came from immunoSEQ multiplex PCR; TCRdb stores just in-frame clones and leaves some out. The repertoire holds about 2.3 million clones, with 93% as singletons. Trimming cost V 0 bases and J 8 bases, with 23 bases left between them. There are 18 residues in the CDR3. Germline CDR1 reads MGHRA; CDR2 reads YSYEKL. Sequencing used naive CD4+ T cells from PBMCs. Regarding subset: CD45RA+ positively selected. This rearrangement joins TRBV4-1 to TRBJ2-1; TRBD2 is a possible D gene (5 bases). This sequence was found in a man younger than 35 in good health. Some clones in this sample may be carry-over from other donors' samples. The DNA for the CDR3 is TGCGCCAGCAGCCAAGATCCCTTGGCTAGCTCGTACGACGATGAGCAGTTCTTC. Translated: CASSQDPLASSYDDEQFF.